Shown below are 20 T cell receptor beta chains from a single sample sequenced in a study of blood T cell repertoires in COVID-19. Clones were read by immunoSEQ multiplex PCR, and TCRdb kept only the in-frame ones, dropping some. The table has about 410,000 clones, over 75% seen once. Sequenced material: peripheral blood. These receptors were obtained from a woman between 35 and 50 years old with COVID-19, enrolled during active disease.

The chain joins TRBV28 to TRBJ1-4; TRBD1 matches at 8 bases. V gave up 7 bases and J gave up 6 bases; unmatched junction bases: 7. CDR3 length: 14 residues. CDR1 and CDR2 from the germline V gene are MDHEN and SYDVKM. CDR3 region: CASTSGQVYEKLFF. The CDR3 nucleotides are TGTGCCAGCACCTCGGGACAGGTTTATGAAAAACTGTTTTTT.

This chain links TRBV14 with TRBJ1-2, with 7 bases lining up with TRBD1. Germline-derived CDR1 and CDR2 are SGHDN and FVKESK. The CDR3 consists of 21 residues. V lost 0 bases, J lost 0 bases, and 19 bases stayed unmatched. CDR3 protein: CASSQERTSSGTEITNYGYTF. Here the CDR3 DNA reads TGTGCCAGCAGCCAAGAGCGTACGTCCTCCGGGACAGAAATAACTAACTATGGCTACACCTTC.

This clone appeared a single time. The V gene is TRBV11-3, the J gene TRBJ2-1, with TRBD2 matching over 8 bases. Germline V gene lookup returns CDR1 SGHNT and CDR2 YENEEA. The CDR3 spans 17 residues. Trimming at V came to 0 bases and at J to 6 bases, leaving 10 bases not matched to a gene. CDR3 DNA sequence: TGTGCCAGCAGCTTAGATCTCGGGGGGGCCTCTTCCAATGAGCAGTTCTTC. Its translation: CASSLDLGGASSNEQFF.

The CDR3 DNA is TGTGCCAGCAGGTATACGACAGACACCGGGGAGCTGTTTTTT. Amino acids: CASRYTTDTGELFF. The chain employs TRBV6-5 and TRBJ2-2, with a tentative D call TRBD1 (5 bases). Germline V gene sequence: CDR1 MNHEY, CDR2 SVGAGI. This CDR3 has 14 amino acids. V gave up 6 bases and J gave up 3 bases, with 11 bases separating them.

The CDR3 bases are TGTGCCACCCGCGCGGGGTGGCGGACTCAAGAGACCCAGTACTTC. It encodes CATRAGWRTQETQYF. V usage is TRBV7-8 and J usage is TRBJ2-5; D perhaps matches TRBD2 (6 bases). The CDR3 is 15 residues long. Trimming removed 10 bases from V and 2 bases from J, with 20 bases in between. Germline V gives CDR1 SGHVS, CDR2 FQNEAQ.

The CDR3 DNA reads as TGTGCCAGTAGGGTGGACAGGCCGAACACTGAAGCTTTCTTT. Its translation is CASRVDRPNTEAFF. J is TRBJ1-1 and V is TRBV19; 7 positions agree with TRBD1. The CDR3 consists of 14 residues. The germline V gene has CDR1 LNHDA and CDR2 SQIVND (reference sequence). V lost 6 bases to trimming and J lost 1 base; unmatched junction nucleotides: 5. Combining the CDR3 with reference TRBV19 and TRBJ1-1 gives the whole variable domain DGGITQSPKYLFRKEGQNVTLSCEQNLNHDAMYWYRQDPGQGLRLIYYSQIVNDFQKGDIAEGYSVSREKKESFPLTVTSAQKNPTAFYLCASRVDRPNTEAFFGQGTRLTVV.

This clone was picked up one time. This chain uses TRBV5-1 with TRBJ2-1, with 14 bases fitting TRBD2. The germline gives CDR1 SGHRS, CDR2 YFSETQ. Trimming cost V 0 bases and J 15 bases; bases outside gene matches: 11. This CDR3 spans 16 amino acids. CDR3 protein: CASSLDRTRTSGGTFF. The CDR3 DNA reads as TGCGCCAGCAGCTTGGACCGGACTAGGACTAGCGGGGGGACGTTCTTC.

The CDR3 coding sequence is TGTGCCAGCAGCGTGGCGACGGGACAGGGAACCTACGAGCAGTACTTC. The encoded protein is CASSVATGQGTYEQYF. This chain uses TRBV9 with TRBJ2-7, with 9 bases fitting TRBD1. V shed 2 bases and J 2 bases; nucleotides not matched to a gene: 8. CDR1 is SGDLS, CDR2 YYNGEE, per germline. This CDR3 has 16 amino acids.

This chain connects TRBV6-5 to TRBJ2-1; 10 positions agree with TRBD1. Trimming took 6 bases from V and 3 from J; bases not matched to a gene: 5. Germline assignment: CDR1 MNHEY and CDR2 SVGAGI. This CDR3 is built from 15 residues. The chain's CDR3 is CASSLTGGNYNEQFF. CDR3 DNA sequence: TGTGCCAGCAGCTTGACAGGGGGCAACTACAATGAGCAGTTCTTC.

The CDR3 loop is CASSQGDREGGGYTF. CDR3 DNA sequence: TGTGCCAGCAGCCAAGGAGACAGGGAAGGAGGTGGCTACACCTTC. The chain is built from TRBV4-2 and TRBJ1-2; 7 bases map to TRBD1. The CDR3 runs to 15 residues. The V segment lost 1 base and the J segment 7 bases; nucleotides outside the gene matches: 9. Germline lookup yields CDR1 LGHNA and CDR2 YNFKEQ.

V and J are TRBV27 and TRBJ2-7; tentatively, D is TRBD2 (5 bases). The germline V gene encodes CDR1 MNHEY and CDR2 SMNVEV (reference sequence). This CDR3 has 15 amino acids. Trimming took 4 bases from V and 7 from J, leaving 20 bases between them. The CDR3 DNA is TGTGCCAGCAGTTCCCAAAGCCCCCTACGGAGGGAGCAGTACTTC. This codes for CASSSQSPLRREQYF.

This clone was seen once. The CDR3 sequence: CASSLTSGFSSSGNTIYF. The CDR3 bases are TGTGCCAGCAGCCTTACATCGGGATTCTCGAGCTCTGGAAACACCATATATTTT. This chain connects TRBV11-2 to TRBJ1-3; D is unresolved. The V and J ends lost 5 bases and 0 bases respectively, with 20 bases between them. This CDR3 is 18 amino acids long. CDR1 SGHAT and CDR2 FQNNGV come from the germline V gene. Complete variable domain (other parts from reference TRBV11-2 and TRBJ1-3): EAGVAQSPRYKIIEKRQSVAFWCNPISGHATLYWYQQILGQGPKLLIQFQNNGVVDDSQLPKDRFSAERLKGVDSTLKIQPAKLEDSAVYLCASSLTSGFSSSGNTIYFGEGSWLTVV.

This clone came up once. J is TRBJ1-1 and V is TRBV9, with a tentative D call TRBD1 (5 bases). CDR1 SGDLS and CDR2 YYNGEE come from the germline V gene. The CDR3 sequence is 17 residues long. V shed 4 bases and J shed 4 bases, with 23 bases lying between them. The CDR3 DNA reads as TGTGCCAGCAGCCCCATTGGGACCTTGGGGGGTGCCACTGAAGCTTTCTTT. It yields the protein CASSPIGTLGGATEAFF.

The CDR3 sequence: CASTPSRTGMNTEAFF. In nucleotides, the CDR3 is TGTGCCAGCACCCCCTCCCGGACAGGCATGAACACTGAAGCTTTCTTT. The V gene is TRBV27, the J gene TRBJ1-1, with 7 bases that match TRBD1. Trimming took 7 bases from V and 0 from J; bases not matched to a gene: 11. Germline values: CDR1 MNHEY, CDR2 SMNVEV (reference sequence). This CDR3 has 16 amino acids.

The chain is built from TRBV7-8 and TRBJ1-2, with 11 bases fitting TRBD1. V lost 5 bases and J lost 2; bases outside the gene matches: 4. The CDR3 is made up of 15 amino acids. Germline V gives CDR1 SGHVS, CDR2 FQNEAQ. CDR3 sequence (DNA): TGTGCCAGCAGCCCCGGACAGGGGGCAAACTATGGCTACACCTTC. Protein: CASSPGQGANYGYTF.

The rearrangement joins TRBV10-3 to TRBJ2-7; 10 nucleotides agree with TRBD2. Germline V lookup: CDR1 ENHRY, CDR2 SYGVKD. The CDR3 is made up of 14 amino acids. After removal of 5 bases from V and 1 base from J, the junction contained 2 bases not matched to a gene. For the CDR3, the DNA is TGTGCCATCAGTACTAGCGGGGTATCCTACGAGCAGTACTTC. This codes for CAISTSGVSYEQYF.

The chain is built from TRBV6-2 or TRBV6-3 and TRBJ2-7, with 9 nucleotides matching TRBD1. This CDR3 is built from 15 residues. J was trimmed by 3 bases and V by 5 bases; bases with no gene match: 8. Germline CDR1 and CDR2: MNHEY and SVGEGT. The CDR3 nucleotides are TGTGCCAGCAGTACGCAACAGGGGGCAATCTACGAGCAGTACTTC. It specifies CASSTQQGAIYEQYF.

The chain employs TRBV2 and TRBJ2-5; the D gene is possibly TRBD1 (6 bases). Germline V gene lookup returns CDR1 SNHLY and CDR2 FYNNEI. The V gene lost 6 bases and the J gene lost 5 bases, with 13 bases spanning the gap. This CDR3 is 13 amino acids long. The CDR3 nucleotides read TGTGCCAGCAGGGTTGACCAGGGGGAGACCCAGTACTTC. It yields the protein CASRVDQGETQYF.

The rearrangement uses TRBV6-2 or TRBV6-3 and TRBJ2-7; a possible D gene is TRBD2 (6 bases). Germline loops: CDR1 MNHEY, CDR2 SVGEGT. V lost 7 bases and J lost 5, with 18 bases in between. The CDR3 is made up of 14 amino acids. The CDR3 DNA sequence: TGTGCCAGCACCCCCACCCAGGTAGCGGACGAGCAGTACTTC. Amino acid sequence: CASTPTQVADEQYF.

This clone was detected once. J is TRBJ2-3 and V is TRBV5-4; 8 nucleotides line up with TRBD1. The CDR3 consists of 17 residues. Losses at the gene ends were 1 base for V and 8 bases for J; bases not matched to a gene: 15. Germline V gene sequence: CDR1 SGHNT, CDR2 YYREEE (reference sequence). The CDR3 region is CASSLSGLDRGGGTQYF. The CDR3 DNA is TGTGCCAGCAGCTTGTCGGGCCTAGACAGGGGTGGCGGTACGCAGTATTTT. Supplemented by reference TRBV5-4 and TRBJ2-3, the full variable domain reads ETGVTQSPTHLIKTRGQQVTLRCSSQSGHNTVSWYQQALGQGPQFIFQYYREEENGRGNFPPRFSGLQFPNYSSELNVNALELDDSALYLCASSLSGLDRGGGTQYFGPGTRLTVL.